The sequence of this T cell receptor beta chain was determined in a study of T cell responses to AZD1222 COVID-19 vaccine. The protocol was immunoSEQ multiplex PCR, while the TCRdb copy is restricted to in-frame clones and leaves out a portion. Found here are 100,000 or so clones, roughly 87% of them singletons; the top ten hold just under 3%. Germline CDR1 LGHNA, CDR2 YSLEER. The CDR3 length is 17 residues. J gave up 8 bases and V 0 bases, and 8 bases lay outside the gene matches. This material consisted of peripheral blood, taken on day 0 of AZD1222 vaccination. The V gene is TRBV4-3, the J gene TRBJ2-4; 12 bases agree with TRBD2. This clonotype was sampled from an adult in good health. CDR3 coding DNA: TGCGCCAGCAGCCAAGATAGATCTAGCGGGGGGGCTGACATTCAGTACTTC. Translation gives CASSQDRSSGGADIQYF.